The 17 T cell receptor beta chains below were found in one sample sequenced in a study of long-term antiretroviral therapy in people with HIV. They ran version v3.0 of the immunoSEQ assay at survey level. Method: immunoSEQ multiplex PCR; TCRdb's copy keeps in-frame clones and lacks some. Here the sample spans roughly 10,000 clones, around 77% being singletons. Sequenced material: unsorted PBMCs, taken 0.4 years before starting antiretroviral therapy. The origin of the receptors is a man aged 30 to 45 with HIV.

V usage is TRBV4-1 and J usage is TRBJ2-1; D possibly corresponds to TRBD1 (6 bases). The CDR3 contains 15 residues. The V and J ends lost 0 bases and 3 bases respectively, with 9 bases between them. CDR1 and CDR2 (germline): MGHRA, YSYEKL. Written as DNA, the CDR3 is TGCGCCAGCAGCCAAGAACCAGGGGACTACAATGAGCAGTTCTTC. This encodes CASSQEPGDYNEQFF.

J is TRBJ2-7 and V is TRBV30; TRBD1 matches at 9 bases. The CDR3 extends over 12 amino acids. V trimming: 7 bases; J trimming: 3 bases; junction bases outside the gene matches: 4. Germline V gene sequence: CDR1 GTSNPN, CDR2 SVGIG (reference sequence). In DNA, the CDR3 is TGTGCCTCTGGGACAGGGCGCTACGAGCAGTACTTC. Translated, it gives CASGTGRYEQYF.

This chain joins TRBV5-1 and TRBJ2-1; a possible D gene is TRBD1 (6 bases). CDR1 and CDR2 (germline): SGHRS, YFSETQ. The CDR3 is made up of 15 amino acids. V was trimmed by 2 bases and J by 5 bases, leaving 14 bases between them. This chain's CDR3 is CASSLGTNPNNEQFF. CDR3 DNA sequence: TGCGCCAGCAGCTTAGGGACAAACCCAAACAATGAGCAGTTCTTC. The full variable domain, its missing parts supplied by reference TRBV5-1 and TRBJ2-1, is KAGVTQTPRYLIKTRGQQVTLSCSPISGHRSVSWYQQTPGQGLQFLFEYFSETQRNKGNFPGRFSGRQFSNSRSEMNVSTLELGDSALYLCASSLGTNPNNEQFFGPGTRLTVL.

The chain joins TRBV7-9 to TRBJ1-2; 8 bases align to TRBD1. Germline lookup yields CDR1 SEHNR and CDR2 FQNEAQ (reference sequence). This CDR3 comprises 15 residues. After removal of 3 bases from V and 2 bases from J, the junction contained 5 bases not matched to a gene. CDR3 loop: CASSFRGQGNYGYTF. The CDR3 nucleotides are TGTGCCAGCAGCTTCAGGGGGCAGGGCAACTATGGCTACACCTTC.

This clone was counted a few times. Here the CDR3 reads CASSLWDRAYEQYF. For the CDR3, the DNA is TGTGCCAGCAGCTTGTGGGACAGAGCCTACGAGCAGTACTTC. The rearrangement links TRBV5-6 to TRBJ2-7; 7 positions agree with TRBD1. Germline V lookup: CDR1 SGHDT, CDR2 YYEEEE. The CDR3 is 14 amino acids. The junction had 3 bases not matched to a gene; V was cut back by 1 base and J by 2 bases.

The chain joins TRBV5-1 to TRBJ1-1, with a weak D call TRBD1 (5 bases). The V gene lost 0 bases and the J gene lost 3 bases, with 6 bases spanning the gap. This CDR3 contains 13 residues. Germline CDR1 and CDR2: SGHRS and YFSETQ. The CDR3 region is CASSLGGDTEAFF. Here the CDR3 DNA reads TGCGCCAGCAGCTTGGGGGGGGACACTGAAGCTTTCTTT.

J is TRBJ1-5 and V is TRBV14; D is uncertain. Trimming removed 0 bases at V and 4 bases at J, with 19 bases between. The germline gives CDR1 SGHDN, CDR2 FVKESK. The length of the CDR3 is 18 residues. The CDR3 DNA reads TGTGCCAGCAGCCAAGATCTGCATGGCCGGATGGGGAATCAGCCCCAGCATTTT. Amino acid sequence: CASSQDLHGRMGNQPQHF.

This chain connects TRBV4-1 to TRBJ2-2, with 11 bases aligning to TRBD2. V shed 1 base and J 5 bases; nucleotides not matched to a gene: 6. The CDR3 has 17 amino acids. Germline CDR1 reads MGHRA; CDR2 reads YSYEKL. This CDR3 is CASSQGDSGGATGELFF. CDR3 sequence (DNA): TGCGCCAGCAGCCAAGGTGATAGCGGGGGGGCTACCGGGGAGCTGTTTTTT.

The chain carries TRBV30 and TRBJ1-4, with TRBD1 identical over 8 bases. The CDR3 length is 13 residues. The J segment lost 16 bases and the V segment lost 5 bases, leaving 15 bases of the junction unmatched. Per germline, CDR1 GTSNPN and CDR2 SVGIG (reference sequence). The CDR3 is CAWSGQGRGTAFF. The CDR3 coding sequence is TGTGCCTGGTCCGGACAGGGTCGAGGTACGGCGTTTTTT.

The chain couples TRBV19 to TRBJ2-7, with D perhaps matching TRBD1 (5 bases). CDR1 is LNHDA, CDR2 SQIVND, per germline (reference sequence). The V and J ends lost 9 bases and 7 bases respectively, with 13 bases between them. CDR3 size: 11 residues. The CDR3 here is CASARAGEQYF. CDR3 DNA sequence: TGTGCCAGCGCCCGGGCAGGGGAGCAGTACTTC.

The chain uses TRBV5-4 and TRBJ2-7, with 11 bases aligning to TRBD1. V lost 0 bases to trimming and J lost 2 bases; unmatched junction nucleotides: 1. The CDR3 runs 15 residues. Looked up from germline, CDR1 is SGHNT and CDR2 is YYREEE (reference sequence). The CDR3 region is CASSLGGQGAYEQYF. The CDR3 nucleotides are TGTGCCAGCAGCTTGGGGGGACAGGGGGCCTACGAGCAGTACTTC.

The gene calls are TRBV5-4 and TRBJ2-7; the D is unclear. V was clipped by 2 bases and J by 3 bases, with 12 bases between them. Germline V lookup: CDR1 SGHNT, CDR2 YYREEE (reference sequence). This CDR3 spans 14 amino acids. DNA of the CDR3: TGTGCCAGCAGCTTTCTTGGGCGGAGCTACGAGCAGTACTTC. Translation: CASSFLGRSYEQYF. Complete variable domain (other parts from reference TRBV5-4 and TRBJ2-7): ETGVTQSPTHLIKTRGQQVTLRCSSQSGHNTVSWYQQALGQGPQFIFQYYREEENGRGNFPPRFSGLQFPNYSSELNVNALELDDSALYLCASSFLGRSYEQYFGPGTRLTVT.

This clone was observed a single time. The rearrangement joins TRBV6-6 to TRBJ1-6; no clear D gene. Germline CDR1 is MNHNY and CDR2 is SVGAGI (reference sequence). With 2 bases removed from V and 8 bases from J, the gap between germline ends came to 7 bases. This CDR3 has 13 residues. This CDR3 is CASSYGSDSPLHF. As DNA, the CDR3 is TGTGCCAGCAGTTACGGGTCGGATTCACCCCTCCACTTT.

V gene TRBV5-1 combines with J gene TRBJ1-2, with 9 bases aligning to TRBD1. Germline lookup yields CDR1 SGHRS and CDR2 YFSETQ. Unmatched junction bases numbered 8, after V lost 4 bases and J lost 4 bases. The CDR3 is 15 amino acids. The CDR3 DNA is TGCGCCAGCAGCGTGGACGGGACAGGGATCTATGGCTACACCTTC. As protein: CASSVDGTGIYGYTF.

This clone was seen just once. This chain connects TRBV25-1 to TRBJ2-7; D gene uncertain. The CDR3 consists of 13 residues. Germline V lookup: CDR1 MGHDK, CDR2 SYGVNS. V lost 2 bases, J lost 4 bases, and 9 bases lay in between. The CDR3 sequence is CASSEVPFYEQYF. In nucleotides, the CDR3 is TGTGCCAGCAGTGAAGTCCCGTTTTACGAGCAGTACTTC.

This clone occurred a few times. The chain has TRBV28 and TRBJ2-2; 12 positions match TRBD2. This CDR3 comprises 16 residues. Germline V lookup: CDR1 MDHEN, CDR2 SYDVKM. Unmatched junction bases numbered 6, after V lost 4 bases and J lost 6 bases. CDR3 nucleotide sequence: TGTGCCAGCAGTTCCTACGGACTAGCGGGACCCGGGGAGCTGTTTTTT. Its translation: CASSSYGLAGPGELFF.

The chain couples TRBV13 to TRBJ1-3; a weak D match, TRBD1 (5 bases). V lost 2 bases to trimming and J lost 0 bases, with 8 bases between them. Looked up from germline, CDR1 is PRHDT and CDR2 is FYEKMQ (reference sequence). The CDR3 loop spans 15 amino acids. The CDR3 region is CASSLSRDSGNTIYF. The CDR3 DNA reads TGTGCCAGCAGCTTAAGCAGGGACTCTGGAAACACCATATATTTT.